This TCR beta chain stems from a study of T cells in Graves' hyperthyroidism and ophthalmopathy (dated 2019 in TCRdb). Regarding the research as a whole: TCR V-J signatures able to tell the groups apart were searched for in a discovery cohort of some 97 patients, of whom about 40 had Graves' ophthalmopathy and under 65 had stable Graves' hyperthyroidism. TCR Vbeta CDR3 sequencing of approximately 140 peripheral blood samples (43 ophthalmopathy, roughly 74 hyperthyroidism and some 17 progressor patients) is reported in the paper. In several Graves' hyperthyroidism patients, the study also compared T-cell repertoires from thyroid tissue with T-cell repertoires from blood. An independent validation cohort of about 19 hyperthyroidism patients and over 15 patients who later progressed to ophthalmopathy tested prospective prediction of ophthalmopathy. Once sampling was done, hyperthyroidism patients were given methimazole at a starting dose of 30 mg daily, whereas ophthalmopathy patients were given high-dose intravenous methylprednisolone. For training and testing, the 100 or so patients in the discovery cohort were randomly divided in a 7:3 ratio. General findings and caveats noted by the study authors: A model built on a 13 V-J signature distinguished ophthalmopathy from stable hyperthyroidism, reaching 87.88% sensitivity and about 81% specificity in cross-validation and 80%/75% in testing. Most expanded thyroid clonotypes (frequency above 0.001) were also detected in blood, suggesting blood repertoires may reflect thyroid immune responses. No statistical method was used to fix the sample size in advance, and group allocation was not hidden from the investigators. During validation, the model predicted progression to ophthalmopathy a median of around six months ahead of onset, with around 70% sensitivity and more than 72% specificity.

Stable Graves' hyperthyroidism was defined as no progression to ophthalmopathy during 18 months of follow-up. Hyperthyroidism patients were aged 18 to 65 years and newly diagnosed, with disease duration of less than 2 months. Patients with uncontrolled infections, other autoimmune diseases, pregnancy or lactation were excluded. Diagnoses were established on the basis of clinical symptoms, serum thyroxine and TRAb, thyroid ultrasound, and orbital computed tomography. Total RNA was extracted using Trizol reagent, and RNA quality was assessed on an Agilent 2100 Bioanalyzer. CDR1 SNHLY and CDR2 FYNNEI were looked up in the germline V gene. Relative to germline, V is 6 bases shorter and J is 1 base shorter, with 7 bases between their ends. The CDR3, cysteine through phenylalanine, is 13 amino acids long. Solely the CDR3 DNA is kept, with 39 bases framed from the first base. The TCR beta CDR3 regions were amplified from RNA transcripts. A first-round RT-PCR of the TCR CDR3 used the HTBI primer set with the Qiagen OneStep RT-PCR kit. A second multiplex PCR round built the libraries, followed by size selection and purification. Libraries were sequenced paired-end with 100 bp reads on an Illumina HiSeq2000. The authors' pipeline ran thus. SOAPnuke was used to process the raw data, removing reads that contained adapters or uncalled bases, had a mean Phred below 15, or lacked an exact match to the constant primer or identifier. High-quality paired reads were merged using COPE v1.2.5, and each unique nucleotide sequence was defined as a clonotype. MiTCR v1.1 was used to align clonotypes to the IMGT TRBV, TRBD and TRBJ reference segments. Analysis was restricted to V-J combinations with a frequency above 0.0001, which covered roughly 99% of repertoires. The TCS score was defined as F50 (clonal expansion) divided by E x V (chaos), with BLOSUM62-based TCRdist calculated between CDR3 peptides within each V-J. Welch's t-statistics and random forest reduced just over 500 V-J features to roughly 13, which were used in a naive Bayes classifier (R e1071). The raw public reads went through TCRdb reprocessing: fastp at Q25, MiXCR clone calling, in-frame beta chains kept. Under each unique CDR3 protein, matching rows form one entry showing the most common genes and DNA. TCRdb, rather than the study authors, made the V and J calls. This sample has around 540,000 distinct CDR3 sequences in its table, and 35% to 55% of those were observed once. About 7.9% of the sample rests with the top ten.

This clonotype was seen ten or more times. The clone's antigen remains unknown. Per-base qualities were not stored, and no clone one base away is much larger. The receptor's source is a young woman with Graves' hyperthyroidism. Donor details come from another sample of the same person, matched by shared clones. The chain joins TRBV2 to TRBJ1-5, with the D gene call left open. Source material: peripheral blood or thyroid tissue (not recorded which). The base sequence is TGTGCCAGCAGCCGACGGAGCAATCAGCCCCAGCATTTT. Its amino acids are CASSRRSNQPQHF.